This TCR beta chain was observed in a study of CD8 T cells in ankylosing spondylitis. This clonotype was seen repeatedly, ten times or more. A single record per CDR3 protein comes from TCRdb applying MiXCR to the 5' RACE reads. The sample holds under 250,000 distinct CDR3 sequences, around 24% seen once. This TCR derives from a male donor with ankylosing spondylitis or in good health (not recorded which). The sample comprised blood, either unsorted or a sorted T cell fraction (not recorded which).

The CDR3 coding sequence is TGTGCCAGCAGTTTAGATGCGGGGGTATACTATAGCAATCAGCCCCAGCATTTT. This gives the protein CASSLDAGVYYSNQPQHF. The rearrangement uses TRBV12-3 or TRBV12-4 and TRBJ1-5; TRBD1 is a possible D gene (5 bases). The CDR3 is 18 amino acids. V was cut by 1 base and J by 0 bases, with 16 bases left in between.